Below, 18 T cell receptor beta chains from the same sample are listed, as sequenced in a study of blood T cell repertoires in COVID-19. The protocol was immunoSEQ multiplex PCR, while the TCRdb copy is restricted to in-frame clones and leaves out a portion. Among hundreds of thousands of clones listed, roughly 90% were seen once. The source material was PBMCs or T cells enriched from blood (not recorded which). The receptors stem from a woman between 18 and 30 years old who had recovered from COVID-19.

This chain uses TRBV5-1 with TRBJ2-1; 10 nucleotides align to TRBD2. The germline V gene encodes CDR1 SGHRS and CDR2 YFSETQ. The CDR3 has 18 residues. The junction had 11 bases not matched to a gene; V was cut back by 3 bases and J by 2 bases. CDR3 region: CASSSLGASGSAYNEQFF. The CDR3 region has the DNA TGCGCCAGCAGCTCCCTTGGGGCTAGCGGGAGCGCCTACAATGAGCAGTTCTTC.

The chain is built from TRBV29-1 and TRBJ1-1; the match to TRBD1 covers 8 bases. Germline values: CDR1 SQVTM, CDR2 ANQGSEA. The CDR3 is made up of 15 amino acids. Trimming removed 1 base from V and 5 bases from J; junction bases left unmatched: 9. CDR3 coding DNA: TGCAGCGTTGAAGGGTCAAACAGGGGGTGGACTGAAGCTTTCTTT. It specifies CSVEGSNRGWTEAFF.

This clone came up a few times. The CDR3 protein is CASSLLSQGNTGELFF. CDR3 DNA sequence: TGTGCCAGCAGCTTACTGTCGCAGGGAAACACCGGGGAGCTGTTTTTT. The chain has TRBV5-6 and TRBJ2-2; D perhaps matches TRBD1 (5 bases). CDR1 SGHDT and CDR2 YYEEEE come from the germline V gene. V lost 2 bases and J 2 bases, leaving 13 bases between the germline ends. The CDR3 contains 16 residues.

The chain couples TRBV5-1 to TRBJ1-4; D is possibly TRBD1 (5 bases). Germline CDR1 SGHRS, CDR2 YFSETQ. CDR3 size: 15 residues. Trimming took off 0 bases at V and 8 bases at J, with 14 bases between the two ends. The CDR3 loop is CASSLAGLAGEKLFF. In DNA form, the CDR3 reads TGCGCCAGCAGCTTGGCAGGGTTAGCGGGGGAAAAACTGTTTTTT.

This chain connects TRBV5-1 to TRBJ2-7, with TRBD2 identical over 11 bases. V dropped 0 bases and J dropped 0; count of bases not matched to a gene: 2. Germline V gene lookup returns CDR1 SGHRS and CDR2 YFSETQ. The CDR3 runs to 16 residues. DNA of the CDR3: TGCGCCAGCAGCTTGGGTACTAGCGGGGGCTCCTACGAGCAGTACTTC. This encodes CASSLGTSGGSYEQYF.

This clone was seen only once. The chain links TRBV27 to TRBJ1-1, with 7 bases lining up with TRBD1. The V gene end was trimmed by 5 bases and the J gene end by 5 bases; junction bases not matched to a gene: 8. CDR3 length: 14 residues. The V gene's germline CDR1 is MNHEY and CDR2 SMNVEV (reference sequence). This chain's CDR3 is CASSRQGEGTEAFF. For the CDR3, the DNA is TGTGCCAGCAGTCGACAGGGTGAGGGAACTGAAGCTTTCTTT.

V gene TRBV7-9 combines with J gene TRBJ2-7; possible D gene TRBD2, 6 bases. This CDR3 contains 14 residues. From germline, CDR1 is SEHNR and CDR2 FQNEAQ (reference sequence). The V and J ends lost 4 bases and 5 bases respectively, with 15 bases between them. CDR3 amino acids: CASSYMGLSDEQYF. DNA for the CDR3: TGTGCCAGCAGCTACATGGGACTCTCGGACGAGCAGTACTTC.

The rearrangement links TRBV5-5 to TRBJ1-1; TRBD1 might be the D (5 bases). The ends were cut back, 2 bases at V and 1 base at J, with 12 bases in the middle. This CDR3 contains 15 residues. Germline V gene sequence: CDR1 SGHKS, CDR2 YYEKEE (reference sequence). The CDR3 loop reads CASSFIQGGNTEAFF. The CDR3 DNA reads TGTGCCAGCAGCTTTATCCAGGGAGGGAACACTGAAGCTTTCTTT.

The CDR3 coding sequence is TGCGCCAGCAGCTTCGGGACAGGGGTCACTGAAGCTTTCTTT. Translation: CASSFGTGVTEAFF. The chain carries TRBV5-1 and TRBJ1-1; 10 bases map to TRBD1. The V and J ends lost 2 bases and 4 bases, in that order; junction bases with no gene match: 2. CDR1 SGHRS and CDR2 YFSETQ come from the germline V gene. This CDR3 spans 14 amino acids.

This clone was counted a single time. The chain is built from TRBV5-4 and TRBJ2-3, with 12 bases fitting TRBD1. CDR3 length: 16 residues. J lost 3 bases, V lost 4 bases, and 6 bases had no gene match. Germline V gene data show CDR1 as SGHNT and CDR2 as YYREEE (reference sequence). The CDR3 is CASSAGTGGGTDTQYF. The CDR3 DNA reads TGTGCCAGCAGCGCCGGGACAGGGGGCGGAACAGATACGCAGTATTTT.

The J gene is TRBJ2-1, the V gene TRBV28; the D gene is possibly TRBD1 (6 bases). The CDR3 contains 14 residues. The V gene's germline CDR1 is MDHEN and CDR2 SYDVKM. V was trimmed by 3 bases and J by 8 bases, leaving 14 bases between them. The CDR3 region is CASSFMGASDEQFF. The CDR3 DNA sequence: TGTGCCAGCAGTTTTATGGGGGCGTCGGATGAGCAGTTCTTC.

J is TRBJ1-2 and V is TRBV12-3 or TRBV12-4; possible D gene TRBD1, 5 bases. This CDR3 contains 13 residues. The V end was cut by 5 bases, the J end by 5 bases, with 12 bases between. The CDR3 region is CASSLGTEYGYTF. CDR3 DNA sequence: TGTGCCAGCAGTCTCGGGACTGAATATGGCTACACCTTC.

The genes are TRBV7-6 and TRBJ1-2, with TRBD1 matching 10 bases. Trimming at V came to 5 bases and at J to 8 bases, leaving 5 bases not matched to a gene. The CDR3 contains 13 residues. Germline values: CDR1 SGHVS, CDR2 FNYEAQ. The CDR3: CASSETGGFGYTF. CDR3 in DNA: TGTGCCAGCAGCGAGACAGGGGGCTTCGGCTACACCTTC.

This clone was detected only once. V is TRBV2 and J is TRBJ1-2; D unresolved. CDR3 length: 13 amino acids. CDR1 SNHLY and CDR2 FYNNEI come from the germline V gene. Trimming removed 6 bases from V and 9 bases from J, with 17 bases in between. As DNA, the CDR3 is TGTGCCAGCAGCCCGGAGGCATCCTCCAGCTACACCTTC. It encodes CASSPEASSSYTF.

The chain employs TRBV7-2 and TRBJ1-6, with TRBD1 matching 8 bases. The germline CDR1 and CDR2 sequences are SGHTA and FQGNSA. With 5 bases clipped from V and 7 bases from J, the junction kept 7 bases outside the gene matches. The CDR3 is 15 residues long. The CDR3 sequence is CASSAQGGSNSPLHF. DNA for the CDR3: TGTGCCAGCAGCGCACAGGGGGGAAGCAATTCACCCCTCCACTTT.

The gene calls are TRBV5-1 and TRBJ1-6, with TRBD1 matching over 7 bases. Germline lookup yields CDR1 SGHRS and CDR2 YFSETQ. V shed 3 bases and J 9 bases; nucleotides not matched to a gene: 18. This CDR3 comprises 18 residues. The CDR3: CASSWKDTGVESSSPLHF. The CDR3 nucleotides are TGCGCCAGCAGCTGGAAAGACACAGGGGTAGAGTCTAGTTCACCCCTCCACTTT.

V and J are TRBV20-1 and TRBJ2-5, with 8 bases fitting TRBD1. This CDR3 has 14 amino acids. The junction had 6 bases not matched to a gene; V was cut back by 3 bases and J by 3 bases. Germline-derived CDR1 and CDR2 are DFQATT and SNEGSKA (reference sequence). In DNA, the CDR3 is TGCAGTGCTAGTCGTCCGACAGGGGAAGAGACCCAGTACTTC. It translates to CSASRPTGEETQYF.

V is TRBV11-1 and J is TRBJ2-7; D possibly corresponds to TRBD1 (6 bases). This CDR3 is 15 amino acids long. Germline V lookup: CDR1 SGHAT, CDR2 FQDESV (reference sequence). V dropped 3 bases and J dropped 2 bases, with 14 bases sitting between them. The CDR3 coding sequence is TGTGCCAGCAGCTTCCTGGTAGGGACAACCTACGAGCAGTACTTC. It yields the protein CASSFLVGTTYEQYF.